The source of this T cell receptor beta chain is a study of blood T cells in healthy people across ages. Trimming pared 6 bases from V and 5 bases from J, leaving 14 bases between. The CDR3 runs 13 residues. CDR1 and CDR2 (germline): SGHRS, YFSETQ. It was with a sample-barcoded 5' primer and a J-beta primer mix that a second PCR of about 6 to 11 cycles was run. Via MiXCR, TCRdb re-called the 5' RACE reads, giving one row per CDR3 protein. The table lists more than 500,000 distinct CDR3 sequences, about 27% of them singletons. This sample also appeared in a second study, on T cells of mothers and their children. That study reports: Healthy Caucasian mothers, a few in number, and their six children were the donors. A slight, non-significant increase in overlap was found for related mother-child pairs relative to unrelated pairs. The search for persistent microchimeric T cell clones detected none.

Sequenced: blood. The rearrangement links TRBV5-1 to TRBJ2-5, with D perhaps matching TRBD2 (7 bases). The clonotype comes from a boy aged 2 to 10 in good health. CDR3 loop: CASTYREGETQYF. In nucleotides, the CDR3 is TGCGCCAGCACCTACAGGGAGGGGGAGACCCAGTACTTC.